This TCR beta chain was captured by sequencing in a study of CD8 T cells in ankylosing spondylitis. Study-wide findings and caveats: Researchers reportedly found disease-linked clones significantly enriched in matched ankylosing spondylitis synovial fluid. Relatively rare in peripheral blood, disease-linked clones were also CD8+. A TCR beta motif of several highly homologous variants appeared characteristic of ankylosing spondylitis blood.

On this clonotype: No antigen is known for it.

The authors made TCR beta libraries by quantitative 5'-RACE with molecular barcodes. One entry per CDR3 protein, called by TCRdb with MiXCR from the 5' RACE reads. Of under 850,000 distinct CDR3 sequences in the sample, 15% to 20% were seen once. Source material: blood, either unsorted or a sorted T cell fraction (not recorded which). This receptor was identified in a male donor with ankylosing spondylitis.

CDR3 DNA sequence: TGTGCCAGCAGCCAAGGACAGGGCATAACCTACAATGAGCAGTTCTTC. Translated, it gives CASSQGQGITYNEQFF. The gene calls are TRBV7-9 and TRBJ2-1, with TRBD1 identical over 8 bases. The trim removed 5 bases at V and 2 bases at J, leaving 8 bases unmatched. The CDR3 runs 16 residues. From germline, CDR1 is SEHNR and CDR2 FQNEAQ (reference sequence).